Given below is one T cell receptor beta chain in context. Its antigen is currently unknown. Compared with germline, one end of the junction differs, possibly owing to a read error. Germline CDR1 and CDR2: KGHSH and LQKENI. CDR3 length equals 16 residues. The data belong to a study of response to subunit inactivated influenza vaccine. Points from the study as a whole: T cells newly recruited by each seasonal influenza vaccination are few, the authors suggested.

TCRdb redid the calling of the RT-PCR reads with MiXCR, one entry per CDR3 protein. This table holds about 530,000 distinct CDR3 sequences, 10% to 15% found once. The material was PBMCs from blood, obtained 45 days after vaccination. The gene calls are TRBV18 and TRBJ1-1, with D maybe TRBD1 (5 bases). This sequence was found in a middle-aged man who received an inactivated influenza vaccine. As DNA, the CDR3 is TGTGCCAGTTCACCACGAACAGGAAACGTGGACACTGAAGCTCTCTTT. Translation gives CASSPRTGNVDTEALF.